This T cell receptor beta chain stems from a study of shared clonotypes between healthy human individuals. This table comes from immunoSEQ multiplex PCR, and its TCRdb copy is limited to in-frame clones, with some not included. The sample shows over 2 million clones, 95% of them seen only once. All donors qualified as healthy HIV-negative adults and had experienced no recent acute infections or vaccinations. CD45RA-negative memory and CD45RA+ naive subsets were split from the CD4+ cells. To note about this clone: Different DNA sequences within this sample yield the same CDR3.

CDR3 length equals 11 residues. Germline V gene lookup returns CDR1 MNHEY and CDR2 SVGAGI. The V end lost 6 bases, the J end lost 4 bases, and 7 bases lay between the germline ends. The sample was naive CD4+ T cells sorted from blood. Subset of the sample: CD45RA+ positively selected. This TCR was sampled from a man in his late teens or twenties in good health. The chain couples TRBV6-5 to TRBJ2-7; D gene ambiguous. The CDR3 sequence is CASRTTYEQYF. CDR3 bases: TGTGCCAGCAGAACCACTTACGAGCAGTACTTC.